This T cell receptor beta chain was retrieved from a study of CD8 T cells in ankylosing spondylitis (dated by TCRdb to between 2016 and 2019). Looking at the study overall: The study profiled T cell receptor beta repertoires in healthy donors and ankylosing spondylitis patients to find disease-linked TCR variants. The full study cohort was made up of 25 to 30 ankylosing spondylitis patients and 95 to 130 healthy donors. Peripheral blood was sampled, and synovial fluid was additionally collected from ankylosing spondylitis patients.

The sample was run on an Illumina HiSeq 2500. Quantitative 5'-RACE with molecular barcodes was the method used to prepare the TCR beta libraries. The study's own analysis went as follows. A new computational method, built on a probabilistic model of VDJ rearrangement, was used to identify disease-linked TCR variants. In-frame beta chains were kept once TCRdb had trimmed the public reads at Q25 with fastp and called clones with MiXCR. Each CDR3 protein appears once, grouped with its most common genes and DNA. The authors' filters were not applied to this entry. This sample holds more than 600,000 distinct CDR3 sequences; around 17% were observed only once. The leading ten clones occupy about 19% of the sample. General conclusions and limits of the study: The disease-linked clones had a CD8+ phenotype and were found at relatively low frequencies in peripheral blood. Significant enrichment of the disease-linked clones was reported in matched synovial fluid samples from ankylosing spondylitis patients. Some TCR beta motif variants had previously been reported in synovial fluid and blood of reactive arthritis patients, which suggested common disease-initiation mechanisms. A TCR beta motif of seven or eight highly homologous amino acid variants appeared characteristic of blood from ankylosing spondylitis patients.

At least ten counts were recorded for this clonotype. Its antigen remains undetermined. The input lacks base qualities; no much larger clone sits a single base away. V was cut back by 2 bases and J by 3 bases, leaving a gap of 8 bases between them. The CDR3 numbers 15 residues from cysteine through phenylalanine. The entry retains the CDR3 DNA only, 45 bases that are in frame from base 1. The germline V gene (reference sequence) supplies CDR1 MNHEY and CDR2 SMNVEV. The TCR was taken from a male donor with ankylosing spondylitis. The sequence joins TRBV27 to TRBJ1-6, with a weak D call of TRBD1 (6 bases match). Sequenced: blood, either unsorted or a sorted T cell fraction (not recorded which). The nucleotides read TGTGCCAGCAGTTTAAGGACAGACTATAATTCACCCCTCCACTTT. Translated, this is CASSLRTDYNSPLHF.